The T cell receptor beta chain under discussion was sequenced for a study of T-cell reconstitution after alpha-beta-depleted transplantation in children. Using unique molecular identifiers, the investigators prepared the TCRbeta library. Each CDR3 protein gets one entry after TCRdb re-called the PCR reads with MiXCR. There are approximately 300,000 distinct CDR3 sequences in the sample; 10% occur only once, and just under 7.5% lies in the top ten. Study-wide results and limits: T-cell counts and diversity at one year post-transplant came mainly from newly produced T cells. Where alpha-beta T cells came from about two months after transplant was reportedly several hundred expanded graft clones. Surviving recipient T cells and thymic progenitors underlay high day-60 TCRbeta diversity in some patients.

Comments on this clonotype: What it binds is not known.

V shed 3 bases and J 7 bases; nucleotides not matched to a gene: 5. CDR1 MNHEY and CDR2 SMNVEV come from the germline V gene (reference sequence). This CDR3 spans 14 amino acids. This sequence originates from a boy under two years old with acute myeloid leukemia, due to receive a stem cell transplant. This chain joins TRBV27 and TRBJ2-2, with TRBD2 matching 7 bases. The source was PBMCs, collected before TCRalphabeta/CD19-depleted stem cell transplant. CDR3 amino acids: CASSFLLASGELFF. CDR3 nucleotide sequence: TGTGCCAGCAGTTTCTTACTAGCGAGCGGGGAGCTGTTTTTT.